One sample yielded the 31 T cell receptor beta chains listed below, sequenced in a study of vaccination effects on CD4 cells after COVID-19. These receptors have no identified antigens. Isolating CD4+ T cells followed approximately ten days of culture. The repertoire was sequenced with immunoSEQ multiplex PCR; TCRdb's copy has only in-frame clones and lacks some. The profile shows about 25,000 clones, 65% to 80% of them singletons. The sample was CD4+ T cells from PBMCs cultured without peptide, taken before COVID-19 vaccination. These receptors originate from a human donor who received a COVID-19 vaccine.

This clone was seen more than once but under ten times. The chain links TRBV4-1 to TRBJ2-7, with 9 positions matching TRBD1. Germline values: CDR1 MGHRA, CDR2 YSYEKL. V lost 2 bases to trimming and J lost 3 bases; unmatched junction nucleotides: 14. The CDR3 has 18 residues. CDR3 coding DNA: TGCGCCAGCAGCCAAACGGATTTCATACCGGGACAGGGCTACGAGCAGTACTTC. Residues: CASSQTDFIPGQGYEQYF.

The chain combines TRBV9 with TRBJ2-5; D is perhaps TRBD1 (8 bases). This CDR3 is 15 amino acids long. Germline CDR1 is SGDLS and CDR2 is YYNGEE. Trimming shortened V by 5 bases and J by 5 bases, and 19 bases separated the two germline ends. The CDR3 nucleotides are TGTGCCAGCAGTCCAGCGGGACAGGAGGTGGAGACCCAGTACTTC. It specifies CASSPAGQEVETQYF.

This chain connects TRBV7-2 to TRBJ2-5; the D is unclear. In germline, CDR1 is SGHTA, CDR2 FQGNSA. V was clipped by 1 base and J by 4 bases, with 1 base between them. The CDR3 runs 11 residues. The CDR3 DNA reads TGTGCCAGCAGCTTAGTAGAGACCCAGTACTTC. This codes for CASSLVETQYF.

The CDR3 region has the DNA TGTGCCAGCAGCTTAGCAGTAGGTGGACGCAATCAGCCCCAGCATTTT. Protein product: CASSLAVGGRNQPQHF. The chain combines TRBV7-9 with TRBJ1-5, with D unclear. This CDR3 is built from 16 residues. Trimming removed 0 bases from V and 2 bases from J, with 11 bases in between. CDR1 and CDR2 from the germline V gene are SEHNR and FQNEAQ (reference sequence).

The chain is built from TRBV30 and TRBJ1-4; D is uncertain. The CDR3 consists of 12 residues. The V end was cut by 4 bases, the J end by 0 bases, with 3 bases between. The V gene's germline CDR1 is GTSNPN and CDR2 SVGIG (reference sequence). The CDR3 sequence: CAWMATNEKLFF. CDR3 DNA sequence: TGTGCCTGGATGGCAACTAATGAAAAACTGTTTTTT.

This clone was detected only a few times. This chain links TRBV29-1 with TRBJ1-4; 7 bases map to TRBD1. After removal of 5 bases from V and 7 bases from J, the junction contained 1 base not matched to a gene. Per the germline V gene, CDR1 is SQVTM and CDR2 is ANQGSEA. The CDR3 has 11 residues. CDR3 region: CSVNRGEKLFF. CDR3 DNA: TGCAGCGTTAACAGGGGTGAAAAACTGTTTTTT.

The chain recombines TRBV6-1 with TRBJ1-6; D gene unclear. V lost 3 bases and J lost 4, with 10 bases in between. The germline V gene encodes CDR1 MNHNS and CDR2 SASEGT. The CDR3 loop spans 15 amino acids. CDR3 loop: CASSESARYNSPLHF. The CDR3 DNA reads TGTGCCAGCAGTGAGTCCGCGCGATATAATTCACCCCTCCACTTT.

This clone has just a few counts. The rearrangement uses TRBV1 and TRBJ2-7; the table's TRBD1 call for D was not verified on the DNA. TRBV1 is a pseudogene locus. The CDR3 consists of 14 residues. The CDR3 here is CTSGACDRAYEQYF. The CDR3 region has the DNA TGCACCAGCGGCGCTTGTGACAGGGCCTACGAGCAGTACTTC.

The J gene is TRBJ2-7, the V gene TRBV28, with unresolved D. Germline CDR1 MDHEN, CDR2 SYDVKM. This CDR3 comprises 17 residues. Trimming removed 2 bases from V and 0 bases from J, with 17 bases in between. In DNA form, the CDR3 reads TGTGCCAGCAGTTTACTTCAAAGAATCCCCAGCTCCTACGAGCAGTACTTC. Its translation is CASSLLQRIPSSYEQYF.

This clone was seen a handful of times. This chain links TRBV19 with TRBJ2-2, with D unresolved. Germline-derived CDR1 and CDR2 are LNHDA and SQIVND (reference sequence). The CDR3 contains 15 residues. Between the trimmed V and J ends, which lost 5 bases and 3 bases, there was a span of 13 bases. The CDR3 loop is CASSPPLPYTGELFF. The CDR3 nucleotides read TGTGCCAGTAGTCCTCCACTACCTTACACCGGGGAGCTGTTTTTT.

The V call is TRBV18, the J call TRBJ1-1; TRBD1 agrees at 7 bases. Germline values: CDR1 KGHSH, CDR2 LQKENI. This CDR3 is built from 14 residues. V lost 6 bases to trimming and J lost 1 base; unmatched junction nucleotides: 5. The DNA of the CDR3 is TGTGCCAGCTCGAGCGGGACAGAGAACACTGAAGCTTTCTTT. Protein sequence: CASSSGTENTEAFF.

The table lists this clone with a few counts. The J gene is TRBJ1-5, the V gene TRBV3-1 (or the pseudogene TRBV3-2), with 9 bases aligning to TRBD1. The CDR3 loop spans 14 amino acids. V lost 11 bases, J lost 4 bases, and 9 bases stayed unmatched. Germline CDR1 is LGHDT and CDR2 is YNNKEL (reference sequence). In nucleotides, the CDR3 is TGTGCCGGACGGACAGGGGAAGGGAATCAGCCCCAGCATTTT. It encodes CAGRTGEGNQPQHF.

This clone was observed once. V usage is TRBV5-4 and J usage is TRBJ2-7; possibly TRBD1 for D (5 bases). In germline, CDR1 is SGHNT, CDR2 YYREEE (reference sequence). With 2 bases removed from V and 12 bases from J, the gap between germline ends came to 15 bases. The CDR3 consists of 12 residues. CDR3 amino acids: CASSFSGLGWYF. CDR3 nucleotide sequence: TGTGCCAGCAGCTTCTCAGGGTTGGGCTGGTACTTC.

This clone has just a few counts. The chain uses TRBV4-3 and TRBJ1-2, with TRBD1 as a possible D gene (5 bases). V lost 1 base and J lost 12, with 15 bases in between. Germline lookup yields CDR1 LGHNA and CDR2 YSLEER. The CDR3 loop spans 13 amino acids. The CDR3: CASSQGPGTPHTF. The DNA for the CDR3 is TGCGCCAGCAGCCAAGGACCCGGGACTCCTCACACCTTC.

This chain uses TRBV18 with TRBJ1-1; 10 nucleotides match TRBD1. The CDR3 spans 15 residues. Losses at the gene ends were 6 bases for V and 10 bases for J; bases not matched to a gene: 14. The germline V gene has CDR1 KGHSH and CDR2 LQKENI. CDR3 coding DNA: TGTGCCAGCTCCCACACTACCGGGACAGGGGTTTTAGCTTTCTTT. Its protein is CASSHTTGTGVLAFF.

This clone was recorded a few times. The genes are TRBV2 and TRBJ2-1; D uncertain. The germline V gene encodes CDR1 SNHLY and CDR2 FYNNEI. CDR3 length: 13 residues. The germline V and J ends were trimmed by 4 bases and 4 bases, with 8 bases remaining between them. The CDR3 DNA is TGTGCCAGCAGTGCAGAATTGTACAATGAGCAGTTCTTC. It encodes CASSAELYNEQFF.

The V gene is TRBV5-8, the J gene TRBJ2-3; 14 positions agree with TRBD2. Germline assignment: CDR1 SGHTS and CDR2 YDEGEE. This CDR3 is 16 amino acids long. Unmatched junction bases numbered 8, after V lost 4 bases and J lost 7 bases. The CDR3 spells CASSRGLAGVLYTQYF. In DNA, the CDR3 is TGTGCCAGCAGCAGGGGACTAGCGGGAGTTTTGTATACGCAGTATTTT.

The CDR3 is CASSQDPYTGELFF. Here the CDR3 DNA reads TGTGCCAGCAGCCAAGATCCCTACACCGGGGAGCTGTTTTTT. This chain links TRBV4-2 with TRBJ2-2, with D uncertain. V gave up 0 bases and J gave up 3 bases, with 5 bases separating them. This CDR3 is 14 amino acids long. Germline values: CDR1 LGHNA, CDR2 YNFKEQ.

The chain combines TRBV19 with TRBJ2-1; 11 bases fit TRBD1. This CDR3 is 14 amino acids long. The germline gives CDR1 LNHDA, CDR2 SQIVND (reference sequence). Losses at the gene ends were 5 bases for V and 9 bases for J; bases not matched to a gene: 6. The CDR3 here is CASSLGQGAGEQFF. The CDR3 nucleotides read TGTGCCAGTAGTTTAGGACAGGGGGCGGGTGAGCAGTTCTTC.

This clone came up once. The V gene is TRBV18, the J gene TRBJ2-7; D gene ambiguous. Per the germline V gene, CDR1 is KGHSH and CDR2 is LQKENI. The CDR3 runs 14 residues. V was pared by 3 bases and J by 1 base, with 10 bases between. As DNA, the CDR3 is TGTGCCAGCTCACCGCGGTCTTTTTCCTACGAGCAGTACTTC. Its translation: CASSPRSFSYEQYF. Looking up the rest from reference TRBV18 and TRBJ2-7 gives the full variable domain: NAGVMQNPRHLVRRRGQEARLRCSPMKGHSHVYWYRQLPEEGLKFMVYLQKENIIDESGMPKERFSAEFPKEGPSILRIQQVVRGDSAAYFCASSPRSFSYEQYFGPGTRLTVT.

The chain combines TRBV2 with TRBJ2-7; D uncertain. The CDR3 length is 12 residues. Germline V lookup: CDR1 SNHLY, CDR2 FYNNEI. V gave up 3 bases and J gave up 3 bases, with 6 bases separating them. DNA of the CDR3: TGTGCCAGCAGTGATGGCAACTACGAGCAGTACTTC. Protein sequence: CASSDGNYEQYF.

The gene calls are TRBV28 and TRBJ1-6; D is possibly TRBD1 (6 bases). Trimming left V 1 base short and J 10 bases short, with 11 bases between. Germline lookup yields CDR1 MDHEN and CDR2 SYDVKM. CDR3 length equals 14 residues. In nucleotides, the CDR3 is TGTGCCAGCAGTTTATCCGCAGGGGTCTCACCCCTCCACTTT. This sequence encodes CASSLSAGVSPLHF.

The V gene is TRBV5-1, the J gene TRBJ2-7; the match to TRBD1 covers 8 bases. With V trimmed by 7 bases and J by 2 bases, 17 bases remained unmatched. The CDR3 contains 17 residues. Germline V gene sequence: CDR1 SGHRS, CDR2 YFSETQ. CDR3: CASGDRDRPPFTYEQYF. DNA for the CDR3: TGCGCCAGCGGGGACCGGGACAGGCCCCCTTTCACCTACGAGCAGTACTTC.

The rearrangement uses TRBV7-8 and TRBJ1-4, with D possibly being TRBD1 (6 bases). The V gene's germline CDR1 is SGHVS and CDR2 FQNEAQ. The CDR3 covers 13 residues. V was cut by 3 bases and J by 8 bases, with 10 bases left in between. This CDR3 is CASSFQGSEKLFF. The CDR3 coding sequence is TGTGCCAGCAGCTTCCAGGGGAGCGAAAAACTGTTTTTT.

V and J are TRBV10-3 and TRBJ2-7; 7 bases are shared with TRBD2. The CDR3 loop spans 12 amino acids. After removal of 9 bases from V and 6 bases from J, the junction contained 8 bases not matched to a gene. The germline gives CDR1 ENHRY, CDR2 SYGVKD. CDR3 DNA: TGTGCCATTGCCGGGACTACTGCCGAGCAGTACTTC. Protein: CAIAGTTAEQYF.

Regarding this clone: The junction does not match germline at one end; this may be a read error. The V gene is TRBV6-1, the J gene TRBJ2-7; 8 bases align to TRBD1. This CDR3 is built from 14 residues. Looked up from germline, CDR1 is MNHNS and CDR2 is SASEGT. CDR3 bases: TGTGCCAGCAGTGAAGCTTCCATTGGGACAGGTGGGCCCTTC. It specifies CASSEASIGTGGPF.

The chain joins TRBV6-5 to TRBJ1-1, with a possible D match to TRBD1 (5 bases). The CDR3 has 16 residues. Germline assignment: CDR1 MNHEY and CDR2 SVGAGI. V was pared by 3 bases and J by 3 bases, with 17 bases between. CDR3 DNA: TGTGCCAGCAGTTATGGATGGCAGGGAGCCGACACTGAAGCTTTCTTT. As protein: CASSYGWQGADTEAFF.

The chain employs TRBV6-2 or TRBV6-3 and TRBJ2-2; weak D call: TRBD2 (6 bases). V was cut by 0 bases and J by 2 bases, with 19 bases left in between. The CDR3 is 19 amino acids. In germline, CDR1 is MNHEY, CDR2 SVGEGT. CDR3 in amino acids: CASSYSMDPEDYNTGELFF. The CDR3 nucleotides are TGTGCCAGCAGTTACTCGATGGACCCCGAGGACTATAACACCGGGGAGCTGTTTTTT.

This clone was detected only a few times. The chain couples TRBV5-5 to TRBJ2-7, with D perhaps matching TRBD1 (5 bases). Germline CDR1 SGHKS, CDR2 YYEKEE (reference sequence). This CDR3 is 12 amino acids long. V was pared by 5 bases and J by 3 bases, with 9 bases between. The CDR3 sequence is CASSVDSYEQYF. CDR3 nucleotides: TGTGCCAGCAGTGTCGACAGCTACGAGCAGTACTTC.

In its sample, this clone was seen once. The V and J genes are TRBV7-9 and TRBJ2-3; 8 nucleotides align to TRBD1. The germline V gene has CDR1 SEHNR and CDR2 FQNEAQ (reference sequence). After removal of 5 bases from V and 1 base from J, the junction contained 5 bases not matched to a gene. The CDR3 sequence is 15 residues long. The CDR3 is CASSTGGPRTDTQYF. The CDR3 DNA sequence: TGTGCCAGCAGCACAGGGGGACCCCGCACAGATACGCAGTATTTT.

The chain combines TRBV10-3 with TRBJ1-5; 9 positions agree with TRBD1. In germline, CDR1 is ENHRY, CDR2 SYGVKD. After removal of 10 bases from V and 4 bases from J, the junction contained 5 bases not matched to a gene. The CDR3 totals 13 residues. The CDR3, as DNA: TGTGCCACGCAGGACAGGGGTAATCAGCCCCAGCATTTT. The encoded protein is CATQDRGNQPQHF.